Detailed here is one TCR beta chain. What it recognizes is unknown. This sample was taken from a study of T cells in localized non-small cell lung cancer. Using immunoSEQ multiplex PCR, the repertoire was profiled, and TCRdb retains in-frame clones only, with some absent. The sample has about 40,000 clones; around 90% are singletons. V shed 5 bases and J shed 1 base, with 12 bases lying between them. This CDR3 has 15 amino acids. Germline lookup yields CDR1 LNHNV and CDR2 YYDKDF (reference sequence). The study's findings and limits: There was higher T cell clonality in uninvolved adjacent lung than in tumor, and it was highest there. Multi-region tumor sequencing was not done, so intratumor heterogeneity could not be excluded. Of the top 100 tumor clones, median roughly 53 were in adjacent lung, approximately 28 among its top 100.

The specimen was peripheral blood, collected before any cancer treatment. The clonotype comes from a woman aged 40 to 75 with stage I lung adenocarcinoma. The chain links TRBV15 to TRBJ1-5, with a tentative D call TRBD1 (5 bases). CDR3 amino acids: CATSRDSPSNQPQHF. In DNA form, the CDR3 reads TGTGCCACCAGCCGGGACTCCCCCAGCAATCAGCCCCAGCATTTT.